This T cell receptor beta chain derives from a study of T cell changes during pregnancy in multiple sclerosis. The CDR3 is 13 residues long. Germline CDR1 and CDR2: SGHDN and FVKESK. V was cut by 4 bases and J by 2 bases, with 9 bases left in between. Here immunoSEQ multiplex PCR was the method, and the copy in TCRdb shows in-frame clones only, minus some. Of about 96,000 clones in the sample, 80% to 95% were seen once. This rearrangement joins TRBV14 to TRBJ2-7; D unresolved. The source of this sequence is a female donor with multiple sclerosis, enrolled in a pregnancy study. Sequencing was performed on peripheral blood, taken in the first trimester of pregnancy. The CDR3, as DNA: TGTGCCAGCAGCCCACGAGGCCCCTACGAGCAGTACTTC. It yields the protein CASSPRGPYEQYF.